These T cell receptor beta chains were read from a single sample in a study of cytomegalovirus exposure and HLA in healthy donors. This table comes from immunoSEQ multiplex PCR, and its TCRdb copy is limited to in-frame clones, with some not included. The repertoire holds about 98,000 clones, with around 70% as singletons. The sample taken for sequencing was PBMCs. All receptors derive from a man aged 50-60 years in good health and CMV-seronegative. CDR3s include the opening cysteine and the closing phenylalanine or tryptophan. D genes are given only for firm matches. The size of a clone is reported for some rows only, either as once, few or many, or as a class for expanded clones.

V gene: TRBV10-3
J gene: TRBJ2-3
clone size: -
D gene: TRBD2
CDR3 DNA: TGTGCCATCATGGCGGGGGGGCGCGCAGATACGCAGTATTTT
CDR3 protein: CAIMAGGRADTQYF

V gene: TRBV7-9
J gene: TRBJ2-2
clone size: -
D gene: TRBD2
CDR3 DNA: TGTGCCAGCAAGTATAAGCCGGGACTAGCGGGAGTAAGGACCGGGGAGCTGTTTTTT
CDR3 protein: CASKYKPGLAGVRTGELFF

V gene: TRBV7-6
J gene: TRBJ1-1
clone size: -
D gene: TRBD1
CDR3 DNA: TGTGCCAGCAGCCCCCAACAGGGGAGAAACACTGAAGCTTTCTTT
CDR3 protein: CASSPQQGRNTEAFF

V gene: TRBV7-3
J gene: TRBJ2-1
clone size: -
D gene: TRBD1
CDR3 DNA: TGTGCCAGCAGATCCCCGGGACAGGGTTACAATGAGCAGTTCTTC
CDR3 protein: CASRSPGQGYNEQFF

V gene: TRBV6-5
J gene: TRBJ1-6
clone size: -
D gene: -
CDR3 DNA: TGTGCCAGCAGTTACTTCGGGGGGAATTCACCCCTCCACTTT
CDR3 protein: CASSYFGGNSPLHF

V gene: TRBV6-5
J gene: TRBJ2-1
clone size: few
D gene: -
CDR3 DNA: TGTGCCAGCAGTTATCGGGGAACGGGCTACAATGAGCAGTTCTTC
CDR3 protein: CASSYRGTGYNEQFF

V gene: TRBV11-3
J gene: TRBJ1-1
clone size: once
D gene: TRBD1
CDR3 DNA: TGTGCCAGCAGCTTAGATTCCAGGGGGACTGAAGCTTTCTTT
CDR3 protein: CASSLDSRGTEAFF

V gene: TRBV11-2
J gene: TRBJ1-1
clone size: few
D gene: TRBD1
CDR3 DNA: TGTGCCAGCAGCCCGACAGGGGGTGAAGCTTTCTTT
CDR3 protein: CASSPTGGEAFF

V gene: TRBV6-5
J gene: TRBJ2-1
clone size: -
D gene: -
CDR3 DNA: TGTGCCAGCAGTTACTCGAGTCGGCGGGGAAACAATGAGCAGTTCTTC
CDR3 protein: CASSYSSRRGNNEQFF

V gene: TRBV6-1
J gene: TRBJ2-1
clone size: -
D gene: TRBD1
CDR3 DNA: TGTGCCAGCAGGCCGGGACAGGGGTTTTACAATGAGCAGTTCTTC
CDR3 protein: CASRPGQGFYNEQFF

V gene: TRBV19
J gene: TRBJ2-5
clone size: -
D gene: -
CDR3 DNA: TGTGCCAGTAGTATAACCTCTGGGACGGGGGTGGAGACCCAGTACTTC
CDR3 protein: CASSITSGTGVETQYF

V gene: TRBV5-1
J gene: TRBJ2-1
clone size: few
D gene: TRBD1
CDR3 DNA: TGCGCCAGCAGCTTTGCCGGGACAGGGGGCCACAATGAGCAGTTCTTC
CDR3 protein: CASSFAGTGGHNEQFF

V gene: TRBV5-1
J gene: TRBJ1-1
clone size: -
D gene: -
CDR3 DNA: TGCGCCAGCAGCGCGACACAGGGTCTCGCGACAGAAGCTTTCTTT
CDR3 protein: CASSATQGLATEAFF

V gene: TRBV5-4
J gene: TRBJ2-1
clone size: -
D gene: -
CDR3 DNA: TGTGCCAGCAGCTTTGAGGGGGGGAGCTCCTACAATGAGCAGTTCTTC
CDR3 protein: CASSFEGGSSYNEQFF

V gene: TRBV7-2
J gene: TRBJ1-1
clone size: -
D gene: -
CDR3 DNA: TGTGCCAGCACTGAACGATGGCGGGCACAGAACACTGAAGCTTTCTTT
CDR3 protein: CASTERWRAQNTEAFF

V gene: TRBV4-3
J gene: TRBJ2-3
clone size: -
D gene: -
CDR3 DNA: TGCGCCAGCAGCCTCCGAGGCACAGATACGCAGTATTTT
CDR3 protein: CASSLRGTDTQYF

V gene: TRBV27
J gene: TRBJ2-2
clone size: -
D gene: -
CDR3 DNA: TGTGCCAGCTCCGTTCGAGGAGGGAAAAACACCGGGGAGCTGTTTTTT
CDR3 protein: CASSVRGGKNTGELFF

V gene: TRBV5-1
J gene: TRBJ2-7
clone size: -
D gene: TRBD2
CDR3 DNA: TGCGCCAGCAGCTTGGCTAGCGGGAGCTCCTACGAGCAGTACTTC
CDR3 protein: CASSLASGSSYEQYF

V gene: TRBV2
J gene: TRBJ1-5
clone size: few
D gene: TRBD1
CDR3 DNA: TGTGCCAGCAGGGACAGGAGTAATCAGCCCCAGCATTTT
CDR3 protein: CASRDRSNQPQHF

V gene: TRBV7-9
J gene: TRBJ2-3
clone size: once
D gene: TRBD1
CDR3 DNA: TGTGCCAGCAGCTCATTAGTGGGGACAGGGGTTGCAGATACGCAGTATTTT
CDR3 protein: CASSSLVGTGVADTQYF

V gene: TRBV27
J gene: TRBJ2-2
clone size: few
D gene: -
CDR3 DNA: TGTGCCCCTAAGGGGGACGGAAAACACCGGGGAGCTGTTTTT
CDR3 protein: CAPKGDGKHRGAVF

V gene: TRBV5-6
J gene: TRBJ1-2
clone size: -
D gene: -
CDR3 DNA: TGTGCCAGCAGCTTGGGTCAGTATCAGGGCTACACCTTC
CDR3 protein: CASSLGQYQGYTF

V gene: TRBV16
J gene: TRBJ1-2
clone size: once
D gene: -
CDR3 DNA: TGTGCCAGCAGCCCCGGCAGGGTCTTTCACACCTTC
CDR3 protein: CASSPGRVFHTF

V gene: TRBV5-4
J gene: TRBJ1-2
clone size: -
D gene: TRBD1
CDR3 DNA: TGTGCCAGCAGCTCCGGACAGGCAAACTATGGCTACACCTTC
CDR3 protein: CASSSGQANYGYTF

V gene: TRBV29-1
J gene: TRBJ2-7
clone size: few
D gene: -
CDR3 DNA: TGCAGCGTTGGACAGGGAGGTAACGAGCAGTACTTC
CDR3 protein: CSVGQGGNEQYF

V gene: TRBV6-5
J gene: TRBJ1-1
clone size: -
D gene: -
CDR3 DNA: TGTGCCAGCAGTTCCTCCCCGGGAGGCCGGACTGAGGCTTTCTTT
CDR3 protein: CASSSSPGGRTEAFF

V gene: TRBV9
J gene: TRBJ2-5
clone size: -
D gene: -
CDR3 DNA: TGTGCCAGCAGCGCCCAAACAGGGATGGGAGAGACCCAGTACTTC
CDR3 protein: CASSAQTGMGETQYF

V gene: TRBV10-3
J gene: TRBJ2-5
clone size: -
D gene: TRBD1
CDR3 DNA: TGTGCCATCAGAAACAGGGGCCAAGAGACCCAGTACTTC
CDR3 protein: CAIRNRGQETQYF

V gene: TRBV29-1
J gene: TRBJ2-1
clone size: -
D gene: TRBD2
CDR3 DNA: TGCAGCGTGCTGGGGACTAGCGGTTTCCGCTCCTACAATGAGCAGTTCTTC
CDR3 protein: CSVLGTSGFRSYNEQFF

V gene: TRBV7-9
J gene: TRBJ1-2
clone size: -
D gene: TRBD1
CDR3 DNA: TGTGCCAGCAGCCTCGACAGGGGCCGCTATGGCTACACCTTC
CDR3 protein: CASSLDRGRYGYTF

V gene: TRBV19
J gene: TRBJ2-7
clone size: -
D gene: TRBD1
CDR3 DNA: TGTGCCAGTAGCCCCGGGACAGGAGACTACGAGCAGTACTTC
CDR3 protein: CASSPGTGDYEQYF

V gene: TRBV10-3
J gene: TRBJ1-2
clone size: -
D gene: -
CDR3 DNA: TGTGCCATCACCCGGTCGGGGGAATATGGCTACACCTTC
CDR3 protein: CAITRSGEYGYTF

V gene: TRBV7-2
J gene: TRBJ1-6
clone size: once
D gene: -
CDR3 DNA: TGTGCCAGCAGCCCCACCCAAGCGGCTTCACCCCTCCACTTT
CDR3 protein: CASSPTQAASPLHF

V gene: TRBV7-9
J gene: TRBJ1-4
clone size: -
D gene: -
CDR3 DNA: TGTGCCAGCAGCGCAACACAGGGTTTGGAAAAACTGTTTTTT
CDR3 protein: CASSATQGLEKLFF

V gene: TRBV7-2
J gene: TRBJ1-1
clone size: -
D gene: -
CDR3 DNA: TGTGCCAGCAGCTTAGGACACAGGAACACTGAAGCTTTCTTT
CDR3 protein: CASSLGHRNTEAFF

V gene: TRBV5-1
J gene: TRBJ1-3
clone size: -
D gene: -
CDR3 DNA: TGCGCCAGCAGCCAGGAGGGACGGATCTCTGGAAACACCATATATTTT
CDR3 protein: CASSQEGRISGNTIYF

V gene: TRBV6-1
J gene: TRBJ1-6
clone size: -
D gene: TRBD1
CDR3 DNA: TGTGCCAGCAGCCCACAGGGGGTAGAATTAGGACCCCTCCACTTT
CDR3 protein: CASSPQGVELGPLHF

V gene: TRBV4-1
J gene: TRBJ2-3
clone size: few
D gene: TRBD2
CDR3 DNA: TGCGCCAGCAGCTTCGGACTAGCGGGGAGCACAGATACGCAGTATTTT
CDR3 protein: CASSFGLAGSTDTQYF

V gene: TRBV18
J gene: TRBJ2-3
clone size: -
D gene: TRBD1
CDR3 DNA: TGTGCCAGCTCTCGACGGACAGGGAACACAGATACGCAGTATTTT
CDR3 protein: CASSRRTGNTDTQYF

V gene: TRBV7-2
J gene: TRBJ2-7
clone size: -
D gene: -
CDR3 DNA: TGTGCCAGCAGCCCCCACCGGCAGTCGGAGGTCAACGAGCAGTACTTC
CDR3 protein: CASSPHRQSEVNEQYF

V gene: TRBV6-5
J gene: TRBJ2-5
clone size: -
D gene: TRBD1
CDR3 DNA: TGTGCCAGCCAAGGGGGCGCGGAGACCCAGTACTTC
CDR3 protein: CASQGGAETQYF

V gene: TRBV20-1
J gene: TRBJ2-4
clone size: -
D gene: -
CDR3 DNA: TGCAGTGCTATCCTCCCGGGATCGCAGTACTTC
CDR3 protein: CSAILPGSQYF

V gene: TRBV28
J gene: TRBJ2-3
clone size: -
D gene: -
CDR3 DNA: TGTGCCAGCAGTTTATCTAGCTCGGGCGGCACAGATACGCAGTATTTT
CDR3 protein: CASSLSSSGGTDTQYF

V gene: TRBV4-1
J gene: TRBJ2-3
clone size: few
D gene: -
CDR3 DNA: TGCGCCAGCAGGAAAACAGGGTCGGGCACAGATACGCAGTATTTT
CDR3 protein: CASRKTGSGTDTQYF

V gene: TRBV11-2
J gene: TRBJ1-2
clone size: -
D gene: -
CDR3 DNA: TGTGCCAGCAGCCCACCGAGGAAGGGGAAATACTATGGCTACACCTTC
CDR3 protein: CASSPPRKGKYYGYTF

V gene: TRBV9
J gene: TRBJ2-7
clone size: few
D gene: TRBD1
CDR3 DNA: TGTGCCAGCAGCGGAGGACCGGGACAGGGGAGGTACGAGCAGTACTTC
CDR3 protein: CASSGGPGQGRYEQYF

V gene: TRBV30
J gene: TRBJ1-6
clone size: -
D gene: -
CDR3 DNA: TGTGCCTGGAGTGGTCAGGTATCACCCCTCCACTTT
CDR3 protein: CAWSGQVSPLHF

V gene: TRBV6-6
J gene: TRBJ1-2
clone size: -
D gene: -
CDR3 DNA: TGTGCCAGCATTGGGGTCGGGATAGGCTATGGCTACACCTTC
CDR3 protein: CASIGVGIGYGYTF

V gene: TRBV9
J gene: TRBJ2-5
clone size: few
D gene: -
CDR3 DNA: TGTGCCAGCAGCCAATCGGGACAACCCGAAGAGACCCAGTACTTC
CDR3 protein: CASSQSGQPEETQYF

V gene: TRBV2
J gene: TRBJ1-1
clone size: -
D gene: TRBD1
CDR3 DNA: TGTGCCAGCGGAAGGGACAGGAACACTGAAGCTTTCTTT
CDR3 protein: CASGRDRNTEAFF

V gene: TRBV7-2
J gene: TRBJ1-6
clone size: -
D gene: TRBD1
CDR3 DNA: TGTGCCAGCAGCTTAGGGACAGGAGACTGGTATTCACCCCTCCACTTT
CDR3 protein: CASSLGTGDWYSPLHF